This TCR beta chain comes out of a study of blood T cell repertoires in COVID-19. There are 12 residues in the CDR3. Trimming removed 4 bases at V and 2 bases at J, with 7 bases between. From germline, CDR1 is SGHNT and CDR2 YYREEE (reference sequence). The data were produced by immunoSEQ multiplex PCR, yet TCRdb's version contains in-frame clones alone and is incomplete. This table has about 74,000 clones, 87% appearing once. This clone turned up a few times. This TCR came from a woman aged 80 or older with active or convalescent COVID-19. Material: peripheral blood. The chain uses TRBV5-4 and TRBJ2-7; weak D call: TRBD1 (5 bases). The CDR3 sequence is CASSQDTYEQYF. CDR3 coding DNA: TGTGCCAGCAGCCAGGACACCTACGAGCAGTACTTC.